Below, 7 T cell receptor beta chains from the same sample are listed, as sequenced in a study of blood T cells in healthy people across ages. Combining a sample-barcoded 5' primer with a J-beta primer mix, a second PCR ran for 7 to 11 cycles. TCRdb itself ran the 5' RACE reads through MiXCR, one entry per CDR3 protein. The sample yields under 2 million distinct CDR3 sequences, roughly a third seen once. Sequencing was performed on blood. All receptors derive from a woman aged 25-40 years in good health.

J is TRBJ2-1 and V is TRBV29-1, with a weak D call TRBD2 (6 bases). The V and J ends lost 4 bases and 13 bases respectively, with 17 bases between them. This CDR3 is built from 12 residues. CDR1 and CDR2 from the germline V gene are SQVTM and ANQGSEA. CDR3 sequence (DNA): TGCAGCGTTGTCGGGGGAGGAGAGACCCAGTTCTTC. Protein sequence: CSVVGGGETQFF.

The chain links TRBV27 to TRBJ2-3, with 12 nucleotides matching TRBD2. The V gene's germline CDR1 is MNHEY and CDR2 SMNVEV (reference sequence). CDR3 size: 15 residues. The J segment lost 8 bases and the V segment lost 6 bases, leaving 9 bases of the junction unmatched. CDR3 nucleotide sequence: TGTGCCAGCAGATCCGGACTAGCGGGGATGAGTACGCAGTATTTT. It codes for CASRSGLAGMSTQYF.

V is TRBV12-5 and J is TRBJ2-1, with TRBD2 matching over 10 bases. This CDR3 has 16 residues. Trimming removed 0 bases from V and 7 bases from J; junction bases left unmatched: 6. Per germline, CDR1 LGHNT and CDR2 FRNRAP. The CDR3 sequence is CASGLVTSGDVNEQFF. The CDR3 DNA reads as TGTGCTAGTGGTTTGGTAACTAGCGGGGATGTAAATGAGCAGTTCTTC.

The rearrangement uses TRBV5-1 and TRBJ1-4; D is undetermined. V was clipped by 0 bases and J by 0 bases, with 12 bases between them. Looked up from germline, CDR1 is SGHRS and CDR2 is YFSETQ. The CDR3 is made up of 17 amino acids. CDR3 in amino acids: CASSLGPHGTTNEKLFF. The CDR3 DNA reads TGCGCCAGCAGCTTGGGACCCCATGGGACAACTAATGAAAAACTGTTTTTT.

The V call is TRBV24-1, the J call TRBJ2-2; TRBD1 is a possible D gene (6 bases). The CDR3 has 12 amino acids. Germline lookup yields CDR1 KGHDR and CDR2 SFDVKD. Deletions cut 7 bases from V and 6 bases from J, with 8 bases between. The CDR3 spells CATSTGSGELFF. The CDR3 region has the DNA TGTGCCACCAGCACAGGGTCCGGGGAGCTGTTTTTT.

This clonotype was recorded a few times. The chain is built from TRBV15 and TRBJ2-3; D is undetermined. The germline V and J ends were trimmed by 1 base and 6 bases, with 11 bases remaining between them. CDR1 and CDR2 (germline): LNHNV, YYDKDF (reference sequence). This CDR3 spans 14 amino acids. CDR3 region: CATSRVGNVDTQYF. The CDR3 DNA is TGTGCCACCAGCAGAGTAGGGAACGTGGATACGCAGTATTTT.

CDR3 sequence: CASSPIGPSYEQYF. The CDR3 nucleotides are TGTGCCAGCAGCCCGATAGGTCCCTCCTACGAGCAGTACTTC. The chain is built from TRBV6-2 or TRBV6-3 and TRBJ2-7; D call uncertain. The CDR3 loop spans 14 amino acids. Germline loops: CDR1 MNHEY, CDR2 SVGEGT. The V and J ends lost 6 bases and 0 bases respectively, with 12 bases between them.